Listed here is a single T cell receptor (beta chain). Sequencing used immunoSEQ multiplex PCR; TCRdb keeps in-frame clones, though not all of them. This table has around 300,000 clones, around 90% appearing once. This record belongs to a study of blood T cell repertoires in COVID-19. CDR3 size: 13 residues. V was trimmed by 2 bases and J by 1 base, leaving 2 bases between them. In germline, CDR1 is MNHEY, CDR2 SMNVEV (reference sequence). The TCR comes from a woman in her sixties in a cohort exposed to, infected with or recovered from COVID-19 (not recorded which). The material sequenced was PBMCs or T cells enriched from blood (not recorded which). The chain employs TRBV27 and TRBJ2-2; D call uncertain. CDR3 loop: CASSLRNTGELFF. The CDR3 DNA reads as TGTGCCAGCAGTTTACGGAACACCGGGGAGCTGTTTTTT.